This entry lists 22 T cell receptor beta chains sequenced from one sample in a study of CD8 T cells in ankylosing spondylitis. Each CDR3 protein gets one entry after TCRdb re-called the 5' RACE reads with MiXCR. The sample has around 180,000 distinct CDR3 sequences; approximately 13% are singletons. Sequencing input: blood, either unsorted or a sorted T cell fraction (not recorded which). The receptors were gathered from a female donor with ankylosing spondylitis or in good health (not recorded which).

This clonotype was counted between two and nine times. This rearrangement joins TRBV5-1 to TRBJ2-5; 8 bases are a match to TRBD1. Germline loops: CDR1 SGHRS, CDR2 YFSETQ. Unmatched junction bases numbered 15, after V lost 6 bases and J lost 5 bases. The CDR3 runs to 16 residues. The CDR3 reads CASNGEEGQVGETQYF. The CDR3 DNA follows: TGCGCCAGCAATGGAGAGGAGGGACAGGTCGGGGAGACCCAGTACTTC.

This clonotype has a count of ten or more. The V call is TRBV12-3 or TRBV12-4, the J call TRBJ1-1; 10 bases match TRBD1. The J segment lost 8 bases and the V segment lost 6 bases, leaving 6 bases of the junction unmatched. This CDR3 is built from 13 residues. CDR3 amino acids: CASSRDRGAEAFF. CDR3 coding DNA: TGTGCCAGCAGCCGGGACAGGGGAGCGGAAGCTTTCTTT.

This clonotype was detected many times. The genes are TRBV12-3 or TRBV12-4 and TRBJ2-1; 9 nucleotides match TRBD2. Trimming cost V 1 base and J 7 bases; bases outside gene matches: 5. CDR3 length: 15 residues. This CDR3 is CASSLGASGTNEQFF. The CDR3, as DNA: TGTGCCAGCAGTTTAGGGGCTAGCGGGACAAATGAGCAGTTCTTC.

V is TRBV6-2 or TRBV6-3 and J is TRBJ2-7, with 11 nucleotides matching TRBD2. The germline V gene encodes CDR1 MNHEY and CDR2 SVGEGT. The V gene end was trimmed by 6 bases and the J gene end by 6 bases; junction bases not matched to a gene: 7. The CDR3 is 14 residues long. For the CDR3, the DNA is TGTGCCAGCAGCAAACTAGCGGGAGAAAGCGAGCAGTACTTC. Protein sequence: CASSKLAGESEQYF.

The table lists this clonotype with many counts. The V and J genes are TRBV7-9 and TRBJ2-1; TRBD2 matches at 9 bases. With 11 bases clipped from V and 9 bases from J, the junction kept 11 bases outside the gene matches. Germline V lookup: CDR1 SEHNR, CDR2 FQNEAQ (reference sequence). CDR3 length equals 13 residues. CDR3 coding DNA: TGTGCCGGATTTAGCGGGAGTCAAACTGAGCAGTTCTTC. It encodes CAGFSGSQTEQFF.

This clonotype was seen ten or more times. The chain recombines TRBV20-1 with TRBJ2-7; possibly TRBD2 for D (5 bases). Between the trimmed V and J ends, which lost 1 base and 4 bases, there was a span of 20 bases. CDR1 and CDR2 (germline): DFQATT, SNEGSKA (reference sequence). This CDR3 is built from 16 residues. CDR3 loop: CSARAPLAERGYEQYF. CDR3 DNA: TGCAGTGCTAGAGCCCCGCTAGCAGAGAGAGGTTACGAGCAGTACTTC.

This clonotype was seen repeatedly, ten times or more. This chain links TRBV6-2 or TRBV6-3 with TRBJ1-5; no clear D. V was cut by 6 bases and J by 0 bases, with 9 bases left in between. CDR1 is MNHEY and CDR2 is SVGEGT in the germline V gene. CDR3 size: 14 residues. CDR3 nucleotides: TGTGCCAGCAGAACAGAGAATAGCAATCAGCCCCAGCATTTT. It is translated as CASRTENSNQPQHF.

This clonotype was counted between two and nine times. Here the CDR3 reads CSARDVAASGSYEQYF. DNA of the CDR3: TGCAGTGCTAGAGATGTAGCGGCTAGCGGGTCCTACGAGCAGTACTTC. The chain links TRBV20-1 to TRBJ2-7; 8 bases fit TRBD2. The junction had 8 bases not matched to a gene; V was cut back by 0 bases and J by 1 base. Germline V CDR1 and CDR2: DFQATT, SNEGSKA (reference sequence). The CDR3 extends over 16 amino acids.

There are many counts of this clonotype. The rearrangement links TRBV7-9 to TRBJ2-7; no definite D call. Trimming stripped 3 bases from V and 3 bases from J, with 9 bases between. The length of the CDR3 is 13 residues. Germline assignment: CDR1 SEHNR and CDR2 FQNEAQ (reference sequence). The CDR3 DNA reads as TGTGCCAGCAGCTTCGGCACGGGCTACGAGCAGTACTTC. It yields the protein CASSFGTGYEQYF.

This clonotype was seen repeatedly, ten times or more. The chain employs TRBV7-9 and TRBJ2-1; no reliable D call. V was cut by 1 base and J by 0 bases, with 10 bases left in between. CDR1 and CDR2 from the germline V gene are SEHNR and FQNEAQ (reference sequence). This CDR3 spans 16 amino acids. The CDR3 nucleotides are TGTGCCAGCAGCTTAGGCAGCGCGAGCTCCTACAATGAGCAGTTCTTC. Translating it yields CASSLGSASSYNEQFF.

In its sample, this clonotype was seen a few times. The CDR3 coding sequence is TGCAGTGCTAGATCGATTGCGACTAGCGGGATGTATGAGCAGTTCTTC. Translated: CSARSIATSGMYEQFF. The chain carries TRBV20-1 and TRBJ2-1, with 11 bases that match TRBD2. This CDR3 is built from 16 residues. The J segment lost 8 bases and the V segment lost 2 bases, leaving 11 bases of the junction unmatched. Germline values: CDR1 DFQATT, CDR2 SNEGSKA (reference sequence).

This clonotype came up a few times. The CDR3 DNA sequence: TGCGCCAGCAGCCAAGAGTGGACAGGCTATCAGCCCCAGCATTTT. It translates to CASSQEWTGYQPQHF. V is TRBV4-3 and J is TRBJ1-5; 7 bases match TRBD1. Germline CDR1 and CDR2: LGHNA and YSLEER. The CDR3 extends over 15 amino acids. Trimming at V came to 0 bases and at J to 5 bases, leaving 4 bases not matched to a gene.

This clonotype has just a few counts. This chain uses TRBV11-2 with TRBJ2-5; 9 positions match TRBD2. CDR1 SGHAT and CDR2 FQNNGV come from the germline V gene. This CDR3 contains 15 residues. Trimming at V came to 1 base and at J to 1 base, leaving 1 base not matched to a gene. CDR3 protein: CASSLGTSAQETQYF. The CDR3 nucleotides read TGTGCCAGCAGCTTAGGGACTAGCGCCCAAGAGACCCAGTACTTC.

This sequence joins TRBV29-1 and TRBJ2-3, with D possibly being TRBD1 or TRBD2 (5 bases each). CDR3 length equals 15 residues. The V and J ends lost 0 bases and 0 bases respectively, with 10 bases between them. Germline values: CDR1 SQVTM, CDR2 ANQGSEA. CDR3 sequence reads: CSVEDLGTSTDTQYF. CDR3 in DNA: TGCAGCGTTGAAGATTTGGGGACCAGCACAGATACGCAGTATTTT.

This sequence joins TRBV7-2 and TRBJ2-5, with D tentatively TRBD1 (5 bases). The length of the CDR3 is 13 residues. Germline CDR1 reads SGHTA; CDR2 reads FQGNSA. V was trimmed by 5 bases and J by 3 bases, leaving 10 bases between them. The chain's CDR3 is CASSPQGKETQYF. As DNA, the CDR3 is TGTGCCAGCAGCCCGCAGGGAAAAGAGACCCAGTACTTC. The complete variable domain, with remaining parts taken from reference TRBV7-2 and TRBJ2-5, reads GAGVSQSPSNKVTEKGKDVELRCDPISGHTALYWYRQSLGQGLEFLIYFQGNSAPDKSGLPSDRFSAERTGGSVSTLTIQRTQQEDSAVYLCASSPQGKETQYFGPGTRLLVL.

The CDR3 DNA reads TGCGCCAGCAGCTTAATCCCGGGACTAGCGGGGACCCGGGGCGCCGGGGAGCTGTTTTTT. It yields the protein CASSLIPGLAGTRGAGELFF. The V and J genes are TRBV5-1 and TRBJ2-2, with 13 bases aligning to TRBD2. This CDR3 spans 20 amino acids. The V gene's germline CDR1 is SGHRS and CDR2 YFSETQ. With 2 bases clipped from V and 6 bases from J, the junction kept 16 bases outside the gene matches. The variable domain in full, with the rest retrieved from reference TRBV5-1 and TRBJ2-2, is KAGVTQTPRYLIKTRGQQVTLSCSPISGHRSVSWYQQTPGQGLQFLFEYFSETQRNKGNFPGRFSGRQFSNSRSEMNVSTLELGDSALYLCASSLIPGLAGTRGAGELFFGEGSRLTVL.

The V and J genes are TRBV11-3 and TRBJ2-1; tentative D call: TRBD2 (5 bases). Trimming removed 7 bases from V and 5 bases from J, with 18 bases in between. The CDR3 is made up of 15 amino acids. Germline-derived CDR1 and CDR2 are SGHNT and YENEEA. CDR3 in DNA: TGTGCCAGCAATGGCGGGCCAAAGGCACACAATGAGCAGTTCTTC. This translates into CASNGGPKAHNEQFF. Full variable domain (outside the CDR3, taken from reference TRBV11-3 and TRBJ2-1): EAGVVQSPRYKIIEKKQPVAFWCNPISGHNTLYWYLQNLGQGPELLIRYENEEAVDDSQLPKDRFSAERLKGVDSTLKIQPAELGDSAVYLCASNGGPKAHNEQFFGPGTRLTVL.

This clonotype was seen more than once but under ten times. DNA of the CDR3: TGCGCCAGTGGGACAGGGAATTTTGGCTACACCTTC. Its translation: CASGTGNFGYTF. The chain recombines TRBV10-2 with TRBJ1-2; TRBD1 agrees at 9 bases. This CDR3 has 12 residues. Germline lookup yields CDR1 WSHSY and CDR2 SAAADI. V shed 9 bases and J 7 bases; nucleotides not matched to a gene: 6.

Details on this clonotype: A much more abundant neighbour one base away suggests this may be a read error. The chain is built from TRBV29-1 and TRBJ1-1, with 8 nucleotides matching TRBD1. The CDR3 extends over 14 amino acids. Looked up from germline, CDR1 is SQVTM and CDR2 is ANQGSEA. In nucleotides, the CDR3 is TGCAGCGTGGGGGCAGGGGGCTCGTGGACTGAAGCTTCCTTT. Amino acids: CSVGAGGSWTEASF.

This clonotype was detected a few times. The chain is built from TRBV5-4 and TRBJ2-2; D is unclear. Looked up from germline, CDR1 is SGHNT and CDR2 is YYREEE (reference sequence). With 4 bases removed from V and 9 bases from J, the gap between germline ends came to 10 bases. The CDR3 consists of 12 residues. This CDR3 is CASSTRERELFF. The CDR3 nucleotides read TGTGCCAGCAGCACACGTGAGCGGGAGCTGTTTTTT.

This clonotype was seen at least ten times. The chain employs TRBV12-3 or TRBV12-4 and TRBJ2-7; D is possibly TRBD2 (7 bases). The CDR3 extends over 14 amino acids. Trimming took off 8 bases at V and 3 bases at J, with 17 bases between the two ends. CDR3 coding DNA: TGTGCCAGCCTTTCGGGGGGCGAGGACTACGAGCAGTACTTC. Amino acid sequence: CASLSGGEDYEQYF.

The J gene is TRBJ1-2, the V gene TRBV5-6; the match to TRBD1 covers 7 bases. The CDR3 sequence is 15 residues long. Germline CDR1 and CDR2: SGHDT and YYEEEE. V lost 0 bases, J lost 5 bases, and 7 bases stayed unmatched. In nucleotides, the CDR3 is TGTGCCAGCAGCTTGGGACAGGGAGTTTGGTATGGCTACACCTTC. Translating gives CASSLGQGVWYGYTF.